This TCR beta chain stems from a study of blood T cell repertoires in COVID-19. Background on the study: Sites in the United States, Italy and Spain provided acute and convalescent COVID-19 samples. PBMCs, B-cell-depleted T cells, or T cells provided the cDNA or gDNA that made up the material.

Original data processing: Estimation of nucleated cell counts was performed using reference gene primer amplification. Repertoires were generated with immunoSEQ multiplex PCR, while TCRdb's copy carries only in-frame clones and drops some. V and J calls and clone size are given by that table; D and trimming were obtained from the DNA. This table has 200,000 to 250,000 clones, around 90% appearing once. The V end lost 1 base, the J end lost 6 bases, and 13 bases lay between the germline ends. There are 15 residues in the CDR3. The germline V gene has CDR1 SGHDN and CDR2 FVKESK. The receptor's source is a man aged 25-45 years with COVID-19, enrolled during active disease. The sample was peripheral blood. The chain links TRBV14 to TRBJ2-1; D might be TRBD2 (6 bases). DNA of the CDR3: TGTGCCAGCAGCCAAGCTGGTACTAGCTCCAATGAGCAGTTCTTC. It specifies CASSQAGTSSNEQFF.